This T cell receptor (beta chain) was identified in a study of CD4 T cells in relation to SARS-CoV-2 and coronaviruses (dated by TCRdb to about 2021). General notes on the study: Using patient-derived lymphoblastoid cell lines, the shared crossreactive spike epitopes were mapped to their HLA restriction. A different TCR-beta assay, based on Illumina, was used to sequence expansion assays from other donors in the study. The Adaptive Biotechnologies TCR-sequencing kit was used for samples from a few pre-COVID donors and for the naive versus memory experiments, whereas the other data were Illumina-based. Memory CD4+ T cell crossreactivity between SARS-CoV-2 and common cold coronavirus spike proteins was assessed at the TCR clonotype level in the study.

The CDR3 sequence holds 17 residues, the cysteine and phenylalanine included. Only CDR3 DNA is held: 51 bases, read in frame from base 1. Per the germline V gene (reference sequence), SSHAT is the CDR1 and FNYEAQ is the CDR2. The germline V end is reduced by 5 bases and the J end by 5 bases; junction bases left unmatched: 8. What the authors observed across the whole study: Because no donor provided both pre-pandemic and post-infection samples, tracing the source of pre-existing responses was limited. Roughly 67% of donors had memory CD4+ clonotypes that crossrecognized SARS-CoV-2 and at least one common cold coronavirus spike. Because the crossreactivity analysis focused on spike protein, crossreactivity against other viral proteins was not assessed. The study was limited by small numbers of patients and tested TCRs. Naive versus memory sequencing indicated that memory recall responses, rather than primary responses primed during culture, are detected by the assay. Significantly weaker SARS-CoV-2-driven expansion was shown by crossreactive clones than by monoreactive clones, consistent with antigenic imprinting.

DNA from uncultured naive and memory CD4+ T cells underwent immunoSEQ TCR-beta sequencing at deep resolution. From the authors' description of their analysis: During preprocessing, nonproductive sequences were removed, along with CDR3s that did not begin with C, did not end with F or W, or were shorter than 7 amino acids. Cultured and uncultured naive and memory CD4+ repertoires were searched for CDR3s previously identified as spike- and CEF-reactive. CDR3 homology was quantified as pairwise Levenshtein distance, calculated with the stringdist R package after three terminal residues were trimmed from each end. TCRdb took this table from immuneACCESS and kept in-frame rearrangements with V and J called. Such tables lack part of the clones; where checked against another copy, unresolved V genes explain under half of the gap, and the rest is unexplained. V, J and clone size are taken as reported in that table, and D and trimming were inferred from the DNA itself. For this sample there are roughly 68,000 clones; approximately 95% appear just once. Approximately 0.25% of the sample belongs to the ten largest clones.

Turning to this clone: The target of this receptor is not known. Base quality data are lacking; no much larger clone is found one base away.

CD4+ T cells from unexposed donors were collected before the COVID-19 pandemic (2011-2018). Naive and memory CD4+ T cells were separated from cryopreserved PBMCs through CD4 enrichment, which was followed by EasySep naive CD4+ T cell enrichment. Leukapheresis product for the unexposed donors was purchased commercially. Ficoll-Paque PLUS gradient centrifugation was used to isolate PBMCs from leukapheresis product or whole blood. PBMCs were either used fresh in the expansion assay or cryopreserved at -140 degrees C. The QIAamp Micro DNA Kit was used to extract genomic DNA from the CD4+ T cells. The chain is encoded by TRBV7-7 joined to TRBJ2-2, with 13 bases matching TRBD2. The source material was naive CD4+ T cells from PBMCs. Explained via the paper, the cell subset or site label denotes: naive CD4+ T cells isolated by negative enrichment. This receptor was taken from a human donor in good health. The CDR3 reads as follows: CASSEGLAGHQTGELFF. The DNA is TGTGCCAGCAGCGAGGGACTAGCGGGGCATCAAACCGGGGAGCTGTTTTTT.